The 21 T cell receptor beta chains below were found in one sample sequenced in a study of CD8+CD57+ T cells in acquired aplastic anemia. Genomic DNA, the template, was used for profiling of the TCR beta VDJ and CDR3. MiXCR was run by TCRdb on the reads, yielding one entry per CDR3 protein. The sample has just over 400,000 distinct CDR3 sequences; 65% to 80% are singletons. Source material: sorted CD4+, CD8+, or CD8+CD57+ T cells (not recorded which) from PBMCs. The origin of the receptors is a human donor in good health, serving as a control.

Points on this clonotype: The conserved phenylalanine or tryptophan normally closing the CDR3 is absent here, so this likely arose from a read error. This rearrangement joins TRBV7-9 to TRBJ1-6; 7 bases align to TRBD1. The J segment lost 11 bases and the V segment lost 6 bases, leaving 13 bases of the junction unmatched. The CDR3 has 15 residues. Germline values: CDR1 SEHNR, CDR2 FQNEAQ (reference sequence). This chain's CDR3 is CASSPPQGPGAPLHL. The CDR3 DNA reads TGTGCCAGCAGTCCTCCACAGGGGCCGGGGGCACCCCTCCACTTG.

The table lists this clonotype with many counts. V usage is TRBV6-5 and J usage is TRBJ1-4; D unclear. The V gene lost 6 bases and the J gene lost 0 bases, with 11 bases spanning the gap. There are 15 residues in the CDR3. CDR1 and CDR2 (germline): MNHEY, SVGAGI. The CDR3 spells CASSGVFATNEKLFF. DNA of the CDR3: TGTGCCAGCAGCGGAGTTTTTGCAACTAATGAAAAACTGTTTTTT.

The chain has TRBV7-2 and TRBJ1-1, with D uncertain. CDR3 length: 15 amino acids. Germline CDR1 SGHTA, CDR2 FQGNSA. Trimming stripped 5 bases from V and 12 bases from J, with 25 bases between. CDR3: CASSQTESTEAFSFF. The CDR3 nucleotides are TGTGCCAGCAGCCAAACAGAGTCCACTGAAGCTTTCTCTTTCTTT.

The CDR3 coding sequence is TGTGCCAGCAGCTTGACGGGACTAGCGCCCTACGAGCAGTACTTC. It translates to CASSLTGLAPYEQYF. V gene TRBV5-4 combines with J gene TRBJ2-7; 10 nucleotides agree with TRBD2. Germline values: CDR1 SGHNT, CDR2 YYREEE (reference sequence). The CDR3 runs to 15 residues. The junction had 3 bases not matched to a gene; V was cut back by 1 base and J by 2 bases. Filled out from reference TRBV5-4 and TRBJ2-7, the complete variable domain reads ETGVTQSPTHLIKTRGQQVTLRCSSQSGHNTVSWYQQALGQGPQFIFQYYREEENGRGNFPPRFSGLQFPNYSSELNVNALELDDSALYLCASSLTGLAPYEQYFGPGTRLTVT.

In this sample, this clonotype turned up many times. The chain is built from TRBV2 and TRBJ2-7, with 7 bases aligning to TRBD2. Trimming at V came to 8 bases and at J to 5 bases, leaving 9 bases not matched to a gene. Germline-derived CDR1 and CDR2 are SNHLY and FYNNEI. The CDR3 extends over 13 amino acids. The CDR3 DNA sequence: TGTGCCAGCGCCAGGGAGGGGCAGGACGAGCAGTACTTC. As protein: CASAREGQDEQYF.

CDR3 in DNA: TGCAGTGCTAGAGCGGGGTTCCCCATGAACACTGAAGCTTTCTTT. It encodes CSARAGFPMNTEAFF. This rearrangement joins TRBV20-1 to TRBJ1-1; D not certain. CDR1 is DFQATT, CDR2 SNEGSKA, per germline (reference sequence). Trimming took 1 base from V and 0 from J, leaving 12 bases between them. CDR3 length equals 15 residues.

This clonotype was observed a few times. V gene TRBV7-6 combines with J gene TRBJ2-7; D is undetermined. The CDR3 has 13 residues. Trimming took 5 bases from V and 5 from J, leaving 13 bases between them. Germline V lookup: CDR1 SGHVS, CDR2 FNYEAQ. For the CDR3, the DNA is TGTGCCAGCAGCCAAGGGCGCCAGGACGAGCAGTACTTC. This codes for CASSQGRQDEQYF.

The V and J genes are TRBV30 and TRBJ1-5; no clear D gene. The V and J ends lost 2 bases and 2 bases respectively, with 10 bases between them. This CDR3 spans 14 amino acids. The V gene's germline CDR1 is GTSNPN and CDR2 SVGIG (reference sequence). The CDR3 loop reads CAWSPQRGNQPQHF. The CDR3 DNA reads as TGTGCCTGGAGTCCTCAAAGGGGCAATCAGCCCCAGCATTTT. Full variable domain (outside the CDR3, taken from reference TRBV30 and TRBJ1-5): SQTIHQWPATLVQPVGSPLSLECTVEGTSNPNLYWYRQAAGRGLQLLFYSVGIGQISSEVPQNLSASRPQDRQFILSSKKLLLSDSGFYLCAWSPQRGNQPQHFGDGTRLSIL.

The CDR3 sequence: CASRASGLDTQYF. The CDR3 bases are TGTGCCAGCAGGGCGTCGGGGCTTGACACCCAGTATTTT. This rearrangement joins TRBV9 to TRBJ2-3; TRBD1 or TRBD2 may be the D gene (5 bases each). The CDR3 spans 13 residues. CDR1 and CDR2 (germline): SGDLS, YYNGEE. V lost 5 bases to trimming and J lost 12 bases, with 19 bases between them.

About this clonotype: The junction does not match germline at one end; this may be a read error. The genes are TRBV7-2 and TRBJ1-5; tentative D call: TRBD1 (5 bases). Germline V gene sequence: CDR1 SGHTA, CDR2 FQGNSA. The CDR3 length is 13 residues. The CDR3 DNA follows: TGTGCCAGCAGGTTAGGGGCAGAGGACAACCAGCACTTT. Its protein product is CASRLGAEDNQHF.

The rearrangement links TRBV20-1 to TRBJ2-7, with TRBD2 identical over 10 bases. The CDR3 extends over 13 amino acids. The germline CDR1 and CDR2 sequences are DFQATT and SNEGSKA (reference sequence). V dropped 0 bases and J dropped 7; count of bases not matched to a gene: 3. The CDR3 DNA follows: TGCAGTGCTAGAGACGCGACTAGCGGGGAGCAGTACTTC. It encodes CSARDATSGEQYF.

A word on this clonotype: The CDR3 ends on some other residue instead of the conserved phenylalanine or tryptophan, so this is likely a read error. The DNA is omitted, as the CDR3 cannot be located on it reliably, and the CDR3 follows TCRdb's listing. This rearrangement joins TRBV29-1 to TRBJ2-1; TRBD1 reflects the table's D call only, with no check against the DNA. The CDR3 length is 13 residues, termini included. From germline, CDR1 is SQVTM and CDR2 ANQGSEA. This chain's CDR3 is CSAGQGSGGEHQH.

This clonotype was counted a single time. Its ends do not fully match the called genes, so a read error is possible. The CDR3 region is CASSLQAGGGECPF. Written as DNA, the CDR3 is TGTGCCAGCAGCTTACAAGCAGGCGGCGGCGAGTGCCCATTC. The J gene is TRBJ1-2, the V gene TRBV7-8; D call uncertain. CDR1 is SGHVS, CDR2 FQNEAQ, per germline. The CDR3 length is 14 residues.

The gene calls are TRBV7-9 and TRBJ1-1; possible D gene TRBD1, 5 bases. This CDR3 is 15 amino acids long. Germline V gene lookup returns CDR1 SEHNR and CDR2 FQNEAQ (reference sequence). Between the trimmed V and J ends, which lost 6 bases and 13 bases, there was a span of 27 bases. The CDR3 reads CASSLARGGYTVGFF. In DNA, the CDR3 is TGTGCCAGCAGTCTAGCTCGGGGCGGTTACACTGTCGGTTTCTTT. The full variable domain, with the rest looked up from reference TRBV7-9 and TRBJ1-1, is DTGVSQNPRHKITKRGQNVTFRCDPISEHNRLYWYRQTLGQGPEFLTYFQNEAQLEKSRLLSDRFSAERPKGSFSTLEIQRTEQGDSAMYLCASSLARGGYTVGFFGQGTRLTVV.

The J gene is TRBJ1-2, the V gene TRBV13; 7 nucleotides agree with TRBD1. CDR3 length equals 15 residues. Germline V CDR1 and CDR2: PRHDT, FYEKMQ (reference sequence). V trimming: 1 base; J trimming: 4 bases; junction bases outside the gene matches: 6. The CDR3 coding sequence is TGTGCCAGCAGCTTAGTAAAGGGGGCCATCTATGGCTACACCTTC. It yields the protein CASSLVKGAIYGYTF.

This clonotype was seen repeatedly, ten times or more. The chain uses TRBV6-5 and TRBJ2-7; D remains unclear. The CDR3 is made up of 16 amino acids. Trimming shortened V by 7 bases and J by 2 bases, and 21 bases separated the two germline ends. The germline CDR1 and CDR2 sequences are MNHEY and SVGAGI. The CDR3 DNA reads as TGTGCCAGCATGGTCAGGCAACTCACTAAAGCCTACGAGCAGTACTTC. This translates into CASMVRQLTKAYEQYF.

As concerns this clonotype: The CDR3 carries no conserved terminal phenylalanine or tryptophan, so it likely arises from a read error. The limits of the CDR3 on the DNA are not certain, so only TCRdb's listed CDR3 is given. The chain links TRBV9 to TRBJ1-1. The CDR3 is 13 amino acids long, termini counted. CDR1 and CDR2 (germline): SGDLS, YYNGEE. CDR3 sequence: CASSEDGGSRGFL.

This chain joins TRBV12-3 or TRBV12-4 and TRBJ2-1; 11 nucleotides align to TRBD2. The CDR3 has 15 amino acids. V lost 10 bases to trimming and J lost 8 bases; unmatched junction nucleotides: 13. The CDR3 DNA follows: TGTGCCACCAATCGGGGGACTAGCGGCTCGGATGAGCAGTTCTTC. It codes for CATNRGTSGSDEQFF.

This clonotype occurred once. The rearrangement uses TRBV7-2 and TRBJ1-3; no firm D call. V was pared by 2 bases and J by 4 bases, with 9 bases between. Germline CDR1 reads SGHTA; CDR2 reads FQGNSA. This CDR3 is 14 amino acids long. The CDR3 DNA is TGTGCCAGCAGCTTAACAACCCTCGGAAACACCATATATTTT. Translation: CASSLTTLGNTIYF.

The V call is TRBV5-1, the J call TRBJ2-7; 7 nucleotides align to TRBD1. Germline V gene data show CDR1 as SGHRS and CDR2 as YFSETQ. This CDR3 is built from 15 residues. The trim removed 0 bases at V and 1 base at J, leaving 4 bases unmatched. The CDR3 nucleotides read TGCGCCAGCAGCTTGGCCGTACAGGGGTCCTACGAGCAGTACTTC. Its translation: CASSLAVQGSYEQYF.

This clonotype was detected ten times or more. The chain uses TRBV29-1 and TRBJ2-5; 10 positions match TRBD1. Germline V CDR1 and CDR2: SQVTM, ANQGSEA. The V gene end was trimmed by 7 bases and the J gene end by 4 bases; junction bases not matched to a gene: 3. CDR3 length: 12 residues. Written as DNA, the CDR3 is TGCAGCGGGGGACAGGGGCCAGAGACCCAGTACTTC. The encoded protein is CSGGQGPETQYF. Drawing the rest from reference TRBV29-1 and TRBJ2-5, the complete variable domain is SAVISQKPSRDICQRGTSLTIQCQVDSQVTMMFWYRQQPGQSLTLIATANQGSEATYESGFVIDKFPISRPNLTFSTLTVSNMSPEDSSIYLCSGGQGPETQYFGPGTRLLVL.